Listed below are T cell receptor beta chains from one sample, sequenced in a study of technical replicates of blood from a few donors. Repertoires were generated with immunoSEQ multiplex PCR, while TCRdb's copy carries only in-frame clones and drops some. The table records approximately 60,000 clones, about 90% of them present only once. Material for sequencing was PBMCs. Receptors originate from a human donor in good health. Some clones in this sample may be carry-over from other donors' samples. Both conserved end residues are part of each CDR3. D genes are given only for firm matches. Expanded clones get a size class; other rows say once, few or many, or leave the size out.

CDR3,DNA,size,V,D,J,length
CASSLKGVNTGELFF,TGTGCCAGCAGCTTGAAGGGGGTTAACACCGGGGAGCTGTTTTTT,once,TRBV7-2,NA,TRBJ2-2,15
CSAMTGDTQYF,TGCAGTGCAATGACAGGGGATACGCAGTATTTT,once,TRBV20-1,TRBD1,TRBJ2-3,11
CASSQEGGSGYTF,TGTGCCAGCAGCCAAGAGGGAGGCTCCGGCTACACCTTC,NA,TRBV4-2,NA,TRBJ1-2,13
CASSEVSFGGGRPQHF,TGTGCCAGCAGTGAAGTCTCGTTCGGCGGGGGTCGGCCCCAGCATTTT,NA,TRBV6-1,NA,TRBJ1-5,16
CASSVGAEPPREFF,TGTGCCAGCAGCGTAGGAGCGGAGCCCCCTCGGGAGTTCTTC,NA,TRBV9,NA,TRBJ2-1,14
CASSHLREMVEAFF,TGTGCCAGCAGCCACCTCAGGGAAATGGTTGAAGCTTTCTTT,NA,TRBV6-1,NA,TRBJ1-1,14
CSVASGGYNEQFF,TGCAGCGTTGCTTCGGGCGGGTACAATGAGCAGTTCTTC,NA,TRBV29-1,NA,TRBJ2-1,13
CASSQDLGQFTDTQYF,TGCGCCAGCAGCCAAGATCTGGGACAGTTCACAGATACGCAGTATTTT,NA,TRBV4-3,TRBD1,TRBJ2-3,16
CASSSPGTPGEQYF,TGTGCCAGCAGTAGCCCCGGGACACCCGGCGAGCAGTACTTC,NA,TRBV6-5,NA,TRBJ2-7,14
CAISGSPGTGKPPSGANVLTF,TGTGCCATCAGTGGTAGTCCCGGGACAGGGAAACCCCCCTCTGGGGCCAACGTCCTGACTTTC,NA,TRBV10-3,TRBD1,TRBJ2-6,21
CASSSDPNRGGQDTQYF,TGTGCCAGCAGCTCCGATCCGAATCGGGGGGGCCAAGATACGCAGTATTTT,NA,TRBV5-4,TRBD2,TRBJ2-3,17
CASSQELAGGLDTQYF,TGTGCCAGCAGCCAAGAACTAGCGGGGGGGTTAGATACGCAGTATTTT,NA,TRBV4-2,TRBD2,TRBJ2-3,16
CASSPGGSNQPQHF,TGCGCCAGCAGCCCAGGGGGCTCAAATCAGCCCCAGCATTTT,once,TRBV5-1,TRBD1,TRBJ1-5,14
CASSQDSVSGGTDTQYF,TGCGCCAGCAGCCAAGATTCGGTTAGCGGGGGGACAGATACGCAGTATTTT,NA,TRBV4-3,TRBD2,TRBJ2-3,17
CASRPDQRQLYEQYF,TGTGCCAGCAGGCCTGACCAGCGGCAACTCTACGAGCAGTACTTC,NA,TRBV6-6,NA,TRBJ2-7,15
CASSSVAGAGTDTQYF,TGTGCCAGCAGCTCCGTAGCGGGGGCGGGCACAGATACGCAGTATTTT,NA,TRBV7-2,TRBD2,TRBJ2-3,16
CASSPRATTNEKLFF,TGTGCCAGCAGCCCCCGCGCAACAACTAATGAAAAACTGTTTTTT,NA,TRBV7-2,NA,TRBJ1-4,15
CASSLETGMVNTEAFF,TGTGCCAGCAGCTTAGAGACAGGGATGGTAAACACTGAAGCTTTCTTT,NA,TRBV7-9,TRBD1,TRBJ1-1,16
CASSLAPGQGADTEAFF,TGTGCCAGCAGCTTAGCGCCGGGACAGGGGGCGGATACTGAAGCTTTCTTT,NA,TRBV7-2,TRBD1,TRBJ1-1,17